This TCR beta chain is drawn from a study of cytomegalovirus exposure and HLA in healthy donors. Primers for the PCR totalled 60 Vbeta and 13 Jbeta. TCRdb's copy holds only in-frame clones and misses some; the assay was immunoSEQ multiplex PCR. Of approximately 150,000 clones in the sample, 81% were seen once. The V gene's germline CDR1 is SGHAT and CDR2 FQNNGV. CDR3 length: 14 amino acids. V was shortened by 1 base and J by 4 bases, with 8 bases between the two germline ends. The TCR sequence derives from a woman under 30 in good health and CMV-seropositive. The specimen was PBMCs. The chain has TRBV11-2 and TRBJ1-5; D is ambiguous. The CDR3 DNA sequence: TGTGCCAGCAGCTTAGTGGCGGGAAATCAGCCCCAGCATTTT. Its translation is CASSLVAGNQPQHF.